What follows are 22 T cell receptor beta chains derived from one specimen sequenced in a study of T cell responses to AZD1222 COVID-19 vaccine. Libraries were prepared by immunoSEQ multiplex PCR; TCRdb keeps only in-frame clonotypes and omits some of them. The data hold 150,000 to 200,000 clones, with 85% to 95% observed a single time. The sample in question was peripheral blood, obtained on day 0 of AZD1222 vaccination. These receptor sequences come from an adult in good health.

This clone was picked up a small number of times. This chain links TRBV13 with TRBJ1-2; D remains unclear. The CDR3 contains 17 residues. The V end was cut by 0 bases, the J end by 0 bases, with 14 bases between. CDR1 PRHDT and CDR2 FYEKMQ come from the germline V gene (reference sequence). The CDR3 sequence is CASSLGLRQTTNYGYTF. CDR3 DNA: TGTGCCAGCAGCTTAGGCCTCAGGCAGACAACTAACTATGGCTACACCTTC.

The chain uses TRBV4-1 and TRBJ2-5, with D perhaps matching TRBD1 (6 bases). Per the germline V gene, CDR1 is MGHRA and CDR2 is YSYEKL. CDR3 size: 15 residues. Trimming stripped 0 bases from V and 7 bases from J, with 15 bases between. The CDR3 loop reads CASSQEGWGPGTQYF. CDR3 nucleotides: TGCGCCAGCAGCCAAGAGGGCTGGGGGCCAGGGACCCAGTACTTC.

V and J are TRBV29-1 and TRBJ2-5; 8 positions match TRBD1. Germline lookup yields CDR1 SQVTM and CDR2 ANQGSEA. V trimming: 6 bases; J trimming: 2 bases; junction bases outside the gene matches: 2. The CDR3 loop spans 12 amino acids. DNA for the CDR3: TGCAGCGTCGACAGGGGACAAGAGACCCAGTACTTC. Its protein is CSVDRGQETQYF.

The chain uses TRBV27 and TRBJ1-1, with a possible D match to TRBD1 (6 bases). The CDR3 sequence is 13 residues long. Trimming removed 3 bases at V and 4 bases at J, with 9 bases between. Germline lookup yields CDR1 MNHEY and CDR2 SMNVEV (reference sequence). In DNA, the CDR3 is TGTGCCAGCAGTTTCGCACAGGGCACTGAAGCTTTCTTT. Its translation: CASSFAQGTEAFF.

This chain connects TRBV3-1 (or the pseudogene TRBV3-2) to TRBJ2-5, with 7 bases matching TRBD2. The CDR3 has 15 residues. V was pared by 0 bases and J by 5 bases, with 6 bases of the junction left unmatched. Germline CDR1 is LGHDT and CDR2 is YNNKEL (reference sequence). The chain's CDR3 is CASSQDGAGWETQYF. CDR3 DNA: TGTGCCAGCAGCCAAGATGGAGCGGGGTGGGAGACCCAGTACTTC.

The chain employs TRBV30 and TRBJ1-1; a possible D gene is TRBD1 (5 bases). CDR1 GTSNPN and CDR2 SVGIG come from the germline V gene (reference sequence). CDR3 length equals 14 residues. V lost 6 bases, J lost 1 base, and 15 bases lay in between. Here the CDR3 DNA reads TGTGCCTGCATCCCGGGACTCAAGAACACTGAAGCTTTCTTT. Its translation: CACIPGLKNTEAFF. Drawing the rest from reference TRBV30 and TRBJ1-1, the complete variable domain is SQTIHQWPATLVQPVGSPLSLECTVEGTSNPNLYWYRQAAGRGLQLLFYSVGIGQISSEVPQNLSASRPQDRQFILSSKKLLLSDSGFYLCACIPGLKNTEAFFGQGTRLTVV.

This sequence joins TRBV5-1 and TRBJ1-1; D unclear. The CDR3 length is 13 residues. V was shortened by 2 bases and J by 2 bases, with 7 bases between the two germline ends. The germline V gene encodes CDR1 SGHRS and CDR2 YFSETQ. CDR3 bases: TGCGCCAGCAGCTTAGTCAGCAACACTGAAGCTTTCTTT. This translates into CASSLVSNTEAFF.

The rearrangement links TRBV7-9 to TRBJ2-1; 8 bases align to TRBD2. Trimming cost V 2 bases and J 5 bases; bases outside gene matches: 8. The CDR3 runs 16 residues. Germline CDR1 is SEHNR and CDR2 is FQNEAQ (reference sequence). CDR3 coding DNA: TGTGCCAGCAGCTTAAAAACTAGCGGAGCGGACAATGAGCAGTTCTTC. This sequence encodes CASSLKTSGADNEQFF.

CDR3: CASSPDLSSYNEQFF. The CDR3 DNA follows: TGTGCCAGCAGCCCGGATCTAAGCTCCTACAATGAGCAGTTCTTC. The rearrangement links TRBV7-2 to TRBJ2-1, with no clear D. Trimming left V 5 bases short and J 0 bases short, with 11 bases between. Germline values: CDR1 SGHTA, CDR2 FQGNSA. This CDR3 is 15 amino acids long. The complete variable domain, with remaining parts taken from reference TRBV7-2 and TRBJ2-1, reads GAGVSQSPSNKVTEKGKDVELRCDPISGHTALYWYRQSLGQGLEFLIYFQGNSAPDKSGLPSDRFSAERTGGSVSTLTIQRTQQEDSAVYLCASSPDLSSYNEQFFGPGTRLTVL.

The rearrangement links TRBV7-2 to TRBJ1-5, with D uncertain. The V and J ends lost 1 base and 1 base respectively, with 11 bases between them. From germline, CDR1 is SGHTA and CDR2 FQGNSA. The CDR3 covers 16 residues. CDR3 bases: TGTGCCAGCAGCTTAGGTCCACAGATGAGCAATCAGCCCCAGCATTTT. Translated: CASSLGPQMSNQPQHF.

The rearrangement uses TRBV5-6 and TRBJ2-7, with TRBD1 identical over 7 bases. The germline gives CDR1 SGHDT, CDR2 YYEEEE. J lost 7 bases, V lost 4 bases, and 8 bases had no gene match. The CDR3 spans 13 residues. CDR3 coding DNA: TGTGCCAGCAGCGAAGACAGGGTACTTGAGCAGTACTTC. Amino acid sequence: CASSEDRVLEQYF.

This clone has just a few counts. The chain recombines TRBV28 with TRBJ2-1; 8 bases match TRBD2. Trimming cost V 6 bases and J 4 bases; bases outside gene matches: 11. The CDR3 spans 16 residues. The germline gives CDR1 MDHEN, CDR2 SYDVKM. In DNA, the CDR3 is TGTGCCAGCAGCGAGACGGCGGGGGGTCGGTACAATGAGCAGTTCTTC. Protein product: CASSETAGGRYNEQFF.

V usage is TRBV6-4 and J usage is TRBJ1-1; possible D gene TRBD1, 6 bases. Deletions cut 6 bases from V and 2 bases from J, with 13 bases between. The germline V gene has CDR1 MRHNA and CDR2 SNTAGT. The CDR3 contains 14 residues. CDR3 in DNA: TGTGCCAGCAGATTGACAGGACGTAACACTGAAGCTTTCTTT. It translates to CASRLTGRNTEAFF.

This rearrangement joins TRBV19 to TRBJ1-1; D gene ambiguous. In germline, CDR1 is LNHDA, CDR2 SQIVND (reference sequence). This CDR3 is built from 14 residues. V gave up 3 bases and J gave up 2 bases, with 10 bases separating them. The CDR3 loop reads CASSMIQINTEAFF. In nucleotides, the CDR3 is TGTGCCAGTAGTATGATTCAGATTAACACTGAAGCTTTCTTT.

The rearrangement links TRBV28 to TRBJ1-5; D is uncertain. The CDR3 sequence is 17 residues long. Germline CDR1 is MDHEN and CDR2 is SYDVKM. V gave up 1 base and J gave up 0 bases, with 13 bases separating them. The CDR3 nucleotides are TGTGCCAGCAGTTTATTCGGTAGACTTTTTAGCAATCAGCCCCAGCATTTT. It translates to CASSLFGRLFSNQPQHF. Full variable domain (outside the CDR3, taken from reference TRBV28 and TRBJ1-5): DVKVTQSSRYLVKRTGEKVFLECVQDMDHENMFWYRQDPGLGLRLIYFSYDVKMKEKGDIPEGYSVSREKKERFSLILESASTNQTSMYLCASSLFGRLFSNQPQHFGDGTRLSIL.

This clone was observed a handful of times. The chain employs TRBV5-4 and TRBJ1-3; possibly TRBD1 for D (6 bases). Deletions cut 1 base from V and 3 bases from J, with 14 bases between. Per germline, CDR1 SGHNT and CDR2 YYREEE (reference sequence). The CDR3 length is 16 residues. CDR3 loop: CASSLWIQGGGNTIYF. As DNA, the CDR3 is TGTGCCAGCAGCTTGTGGATACAGGGAGGTGGAAACACCATATATTTT.

This sequence joins TRBV27 and TRBJ2-5; the match to TRBD1 covers 10 bases. With V trimmed by 5 bases and J by 5 bases, 8 bases remained unmatched. Germline assignment: CDR1 MNHEY and CDR2 SMNVEV (reference sequence). The CDR3 spans 15 residues. The CDR3 region has the DNA TGTGCCAGCAGTGCCCTGACAGGGGGCAGGGAGACCCAGTACTTC. Protein product: CASSALTGGRETQYF.

In this sample, this clone turned up once. The chain links TRBV5-4 to TRBJ2-2, with D unresolved. Germline-derived CDR1 and CDR2 are SGHNT and YYREEE (reference sequence). The CDR3 spans 15 residues. Trimming stripped 2 bases from V and 0 bases from J, with 8 bases between. The CDR3 region is CASSLPPANTGELFF. The CDR3, as DNA: TGTGCCAGCAGCTTACCTCCCGCGAACACCGGGGAGCTGTTTTTT.

This chain joins TRBV7-2 and TRBJ1-4, with D possibly TRBD1 on 6 matching bases. Trimming left V 6 bases short and J 7 bases short, with 15 bases between. Germline V lookup: CDR1 SGHTA, CDR2 FQGNSA. This CDR3 spans 14 amino acids. The CDR3, as DNA: TGTGCCAGCAGTAAACAGGGAGGCAGTGAAAAACTGTTTTTT. Its translation: CASSKQGGSEKLFF.

This rearrangement joins TRBV19 to TRBJ1-1; weak D call: TRBD1 (5 bases). CDR3 length equals 16 residues. V lost 4 bases and J lost 0, with 15 bases in between. Germline-derived CDR1 and CDR2 are LNHDA and SQIVND (reference sequence). The CDR3 region has the DNA TGTGCCAGTAGTACACTTGGGACCCCGGTGAACACTGAAGCTTTCTTT. Encoded protein: CASSTLGTPVNTEAFF.

The rearrangement joins TRBV25-1 to TRBJ1-1; a weak D match, TRBD1 (6 bases). V gave up 3 bases and J gave up 0 bases, with 8 bases separating them. CDR1 is MGHDK, CDR2 SYGVNS, per germline. CDR3 length: 14 residues. The CDR3: CASSEGAVNTEAFF. CDR3 nucleotides: TGTGCCAGCAGTGAGGGGGCGGTGAACACTGAAGCTTTCTTT. Together with reference TRBV25-1 and TRBJ1-1, the CDR3 gives the full variable domain: EADIYQTPRYLVIGTGKKITLECSQTMGHDKMYWYQQDPGMELHLIHYSYGVNSTEKGDLSSESTVSRIRTEHFPLTLESARPSHTSQYLCASSEGAVNTEAFFGQGTRLTVV.

The V and J genes are TRBV28 and TRBJ1-1, with no clear D. The CDR3 has 11 amino acids. Trimming took off 6 bases at V and 5 bases at J, with 7 bases between the two ends. Germline V gives CDR1 MDHEN, CDR2 SYDVKM. The DNA for the CDR3 is TGTGCCAGCAGGGAACATACTGAAGCTTTCTTT. Its protein product is CASREHTEAFF.